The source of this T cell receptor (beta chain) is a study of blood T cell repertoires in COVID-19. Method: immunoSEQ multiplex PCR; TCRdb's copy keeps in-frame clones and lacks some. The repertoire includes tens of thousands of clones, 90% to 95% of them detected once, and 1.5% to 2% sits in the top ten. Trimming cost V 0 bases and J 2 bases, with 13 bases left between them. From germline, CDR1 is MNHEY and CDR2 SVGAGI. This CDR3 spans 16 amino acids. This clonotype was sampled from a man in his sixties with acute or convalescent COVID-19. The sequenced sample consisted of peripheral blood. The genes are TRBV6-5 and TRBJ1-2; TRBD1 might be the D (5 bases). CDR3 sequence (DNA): TGTGCCAGCAGTTACTCGGGGGGATCTCTCAACTATGGCTACACCTTC. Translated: CASSYSGGSLNYGYTF.